These T cell receptor beta chains were read from a single sample in a study of beta chain features in type 1 diabetes. Generated by immunoSEQ multiplex PCR, the TCRdb table keeps only in-frame clones and is missing some. This table holds fewer than 150,000 clones, 6.5% to 8.5% found once. The sequenced sample consisted of central memory CD4+ T cells from blood. The receptors shown here come from a woman aged 30 to 39 in good health. CDR3s include the opening cysteine and the closing phenylalanine or tryptophan. A D gene is named only where the DNA matches it firmly. Clone size appears in some rows only: once, few, many, or a class for an expanded clone.

TGTGCCATCAGAGGATCGATAGCGGGAGCTTACAATGAGCAGTTCTTC,CAIRGSIAGAYNEQFF,few,16,TRBV6-6,TRBD2,TRBJ2-1
TGTGCCTGGAGTGTACGGACTACAGATACGCAGTATTTT,CAWSVRTTDTQYF,NA,13,TRBV30,NA,TRBJ2-3
TGTGCCAGCAGCTGTAGCGGGTACTACAATGAGCAGTTCTTC,CASSCSGYYNEQFF,many,14,TRBV21-1,NA,TRBJ2-1
TGTGCCAGCAGACGGACTAGCGGGTCAACCGGGGAGCTGTTTTTT,CASRRTSGSTGELFF,few,15,TRBV2,TRBD2,TRBJ2-2
TGCGCCAGCAGTCACACAGGGGACAATCAGCCCCAGCATTTT,CASSHTGDNQPQHF,many,14,TRBV23-1,TRBD1,TRBJ1-5
TGCAGCGTTTCAGAACTAGCGGGAGGAGGCTACGAGCAGTACTTC,CSVSELAGGGYEQYF,many,15,TRBV29-1,TRBD2,TRBJ2-7
TGCGCCAGCAGCCTTCAGGCAGGGGTCAATGAGCAGTTCTTC,CASSLQAGVNEQFF,NA,14,TRBV4-3,NA,TRBJ2-1
TGCGCCAGCAGCAGAGACAGGGGGAGGGAGACCCAGTACTTC,CASSRDRGRETQYF,many,14,TRBV5-1,TRBD1,TRBJ2-5
TGTGCCACCAGCATAACTACCCCGGGACACTTCTACAATGAGCAGTTCTTC,CATSITTPGHFYNEQFF,few,17,TRBV15,NA,TRBJ2-1
TGCAGCGTTGACATTGGACTAGCGAACACCGGGGAGCTGTTTTTT,CSVDIGLANTGELFF,NA,15,TRBV29-1,TRBD2,TRBJ2-2
TGTGCCAGCAGCTTATCTCCGGGACTAGCGGGAGGTGGAGAGACCCAGTACTTC,CASSLSPGLAGGGETQYF,NA,18,TRBV7-2,TRBD2,TRBJ2-5
TGTGCCAGCGAGCCCAACAGGGCCGGGGAGCTGTTTTTT,CASEPNRAGELFF,many,13,TRBV11-2,NA,TRBJ2-2
TGTGCCATCAGTGAGGGGACAATCAATTACGAGCAGTACTTC,CAISEGTINYEQYF,few,14,TRBV10-3,NA,TRBJ2-7
TGTGCCAGCAGTTACCCTCCGCTAGCGGGACCTCCGGACAATGAGCAGTTCTTC,CASSYPPLAGPPDNEQFF,few,18,TRBV6-7,TRBD2,TRBJ2-1
TGCGCCAGCAGCCTCGGGACTAGCGGTAATTCCTACGAGCAGTACTTC,CASSLGTSGNSYEQYF,few,16,TRBV4-1,TRBD2,TRBJ2-7
TGTGCCAGCAGCTTAACCGCGGGGGCCACAGATACGCAGTATTTT,CASSLTAGATDTQYF,few,15,TRBV11-1,NA,TRBJ2-3
TGTGCCAGCAGCCCCGGGACAGCTACCGGGGAGCTGTTTTTT,CASSPGTATGELFF,few,14,TRBV7-3,TRBD1,TRBJ2-2
TGTGCCAGCAGCTTACAAGCGGAAACCCTCACAGATACGCAGTATTTT,CASSLQAETLTDTQYF,NA,16,TRBV7-6,NA,TRBJ2-3
TGTGCCAGCAAAGTCCCGGGACTAGCGGATACCTACGAGCAGTACTTC,CASKVPGLADTYEQYF,NA,16,TRBV28,TRBD2,TRBJ2-7
TGTGCCAGCTTTGGCGGGAGGGCCCCAGATACGCAGTATTTT,CASFGGRAPDTQYF,NA,14,TRBV7-2,TRBD2,TRBJ2-3
TGCAGCGTTGAGTCGGGGACATCCTACGAGCAGTACTTC,CSVESGTSYEQYF,many,13,TRBV29-1,NA,TRBJ2-7
TGTGCCAGCAGTTTATCAGATTATGGCTACACCTTC,CASSLSDYGYTF,NA,12,TRBV28,NA,TRBJ1-2
TGTGCCACCAGCAGAACCCAGGATCAGTCAGATACGCAGTATTTT,CATSRTQDQSDTQYF,NA,15,TRBV15,NA,TRBJ2-3
TGTGCCAGTAGTGGGACAGGGCTGGCAACTAATGAAAAACTGTTTTTT,CASSGTGLATNEKLFF,NA,16,TRBV19,TRBD1,TRBJ1-4
TGTGCCAGCTCACCACCGACGTCTAGGAGGGAGCAGTTCTTC,CASSPPTSRREQFF,NA,14,TRBV18,NA,TRBJ2-1
TGTGCCAGCAGCTTGGGTCTAGCGGCCTCCTACGAGCAGTACTTC,CASSLGLAASYEQYF,NA,15,TRBV5-5,TRBD2,TRBJ2-7
TGTGCCAGCAGCTTAGATTTGGGCGGCAATCAGCCCCAGCATTTT,CASSLDLGGNQPQHF,NA,15,TRBV7-8,NA,TRBJ1-5
TGTGCCAGCAGCCTTTACACCGGGGAGCTGTTTTTT,CASSLYTGELFF,few,12,TRBV5-5,NA,TRBJ2-2
TGTGCCAGCAGTCCCCTGACTAGCGGAACAATCTCCTACGAGCAGTACTTC,CASSPLTSGTISYEQYF,few,17,TRBV28,TRBD2,TRBJ2-7
TGTGCCAGCAGCGGCTGGACAGGGAGATCCACTGAAGCTTTCTTT,CASSGWTGRSTEAFF,few,15,TRBV5-4,TRBD1,TRBJ1-1
TGTGCCAGCAGCTTCTCGGGAGAGACCCAGTACTTC,CASSFSGETQYF,NA,12,TRBV11-1,NA,TRBJ2-5
TGTGCCAGCAGCCCACGTGGAGTCACTGAAGCTTTCTTT,CASSPRGVTEAFF,NA,13,TRBV7-2,NA,TRBJ1-1
TGTGCCAGCAGCCCCAGTCGGGATATGGAGCAGTTCTTC,CASSPSRDMEQFF,many,13,TRBV7-2,NA,TRBJ2-1
TGTGCCAGCAGCTTTTTAGGAGCTAGAGGGGCCAACGTCCTGACTTTC,CASSFLGARGANVLTF,few,16,TRBV5-6,NA,TRBJ2-6
TGTGCCAGCTCACCACCTTCCGGGGGCACAGATACGCAGTATTTT,CASSPPSGGTDTQYF,many,15,TRBV18,NA,TRBJ2-3
TGTGCCAGCACCGAGGGGCAGGGGCTAAACAATGAGCAGTTCTTC,CASTEGQGLNNEQFF,few,15,TRBV7-3,NA,TRBJ2-1
TGTGCCAGCAGCTTGGGGACTAGCAGCTTCAATGAGCAGTTCTTC,CASSLGTSSFNEQFF,NA,15,TRBV7-2,TRBD2,TRBJ2-1
TGTGCCAGCAGCTCTACAGGAGTCGAGCAGTACTTC,CASSSTGVEQYF,many,12,TRBV7-2,NA,TRBJ2-7
TGTGCCAGCAGGACAGGGACAGGGTTACCCTACGAGCAGTACTTC,CASRTGTGLPYEQYF,NA,15,TRBV6-6,TRBD1,TRBJ2-7
TGTGCCAGTAGTATCCTCCGCGAGGGAATGAGCTCTGGGGCCAACGTCCTGACTTTC,CASSILREGMSSGANVLTF,many,19,TRBV19,NA,TRBJ2-6
TGTGCCAGCAGCTTAGAGCAAAGTACGGGCCAAGTAAGGGGTCAGCCCCAGCATTTT,CASSLEQSTGQVRGQPQHF,few,19,TRBV7-8,NA,TRBJ1-5
TGTGCCAGCAGCTTAGCCGGGGGTGAGGGCTACACCTTC,CASSLAGGEGYTF,few,13,TRBV7-3,NA,TRBJ1-2
TGTGCCAGCAGCTTGGCCGGGGGGGGCGGCAATCAGCCCCAGCATTTT,CASSLAGGGGNQPQHF,few,16,TRBV5-4,NA,TRBJ1-5
TGTGCCAGTAGCCCGGACAGGGACAACACTGAAGCTTTCTTT,CASSPDRDNTEAFF,NA,14,TRBV19,TRBD1,TRBJ1-1
TGTGCCAGCAACGACAGGGCGAACACCGGGGAGCTGTTTTTT,CASNDRANTGELFF,NA,14,TRBV28,TRBD1,TRBJ2-2
TGTGCCAGCAGCTTGTTCGCGGGGTTCACCGGGGAGCTGTTTTTT,CASSLFAGFTGELFF,NA,15,TRBV5-4,NA,TRBJ2-2
TGTGCCAGCAGCGCATTAGCGGGAGGGTGCAATGAGCAGTTCTTC,CASSALAGGCNEQFF,NA,15,TRBV21-1,NA,TRBJ2-1
TGTGCCAGCAGTCCCCCGGGGGCGGGAGTCTTGTACGAGCAGTACTTC,CASSPPGAGVLYEQYF,few,16,TRBV28,NA,TRBJ2-7